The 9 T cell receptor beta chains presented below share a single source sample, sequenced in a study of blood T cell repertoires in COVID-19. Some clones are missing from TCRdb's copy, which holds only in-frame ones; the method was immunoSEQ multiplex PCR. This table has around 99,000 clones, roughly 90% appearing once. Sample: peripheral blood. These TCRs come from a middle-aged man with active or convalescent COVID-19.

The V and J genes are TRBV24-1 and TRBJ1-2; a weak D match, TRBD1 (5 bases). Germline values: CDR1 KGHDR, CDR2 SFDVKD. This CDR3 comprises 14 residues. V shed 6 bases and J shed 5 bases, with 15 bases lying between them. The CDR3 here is CATSHGGEGYGYTF. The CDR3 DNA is TGTGCCACCAGTCATGGGGGGGAAGGGTATGGCTACACCTTC.

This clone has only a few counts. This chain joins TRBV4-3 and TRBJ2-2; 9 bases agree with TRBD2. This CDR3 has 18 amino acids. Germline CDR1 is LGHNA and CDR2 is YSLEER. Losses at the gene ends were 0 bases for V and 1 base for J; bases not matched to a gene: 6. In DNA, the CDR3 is TGCGCCAGCAGCCAAGAATCGGAGACTAGCGGGAACACCGGGGAGCTGTTTTTT. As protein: CASSQESETSGNTGELFF.

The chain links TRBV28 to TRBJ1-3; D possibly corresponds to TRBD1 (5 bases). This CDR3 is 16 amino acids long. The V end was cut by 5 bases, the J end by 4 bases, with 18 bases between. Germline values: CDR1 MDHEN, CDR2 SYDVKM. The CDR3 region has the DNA TGTGCCAGCAGTGACCGTGGGGCAGGGCAAGGAAACACCATATATTTT. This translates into CASSDRGAGQGNTIYF.

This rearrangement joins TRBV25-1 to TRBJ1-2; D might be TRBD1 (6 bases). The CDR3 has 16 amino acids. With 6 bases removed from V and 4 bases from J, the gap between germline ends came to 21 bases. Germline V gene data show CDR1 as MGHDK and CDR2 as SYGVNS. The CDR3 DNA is TGTGCCAGCAGCACAATGACTCAGGGAGGGGGCTATGGCTACACCTTC. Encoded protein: CASSTMTQGGGYGYTF.

The CDR3 DNA reads as TGTGCCAGTACTCCAGGGGGCGCGTTACGGCCCCAGCATTTT. Encoded protein: CASTPGGALRPQHF. The chain is built from TRBV6-5 and TRBJ1-5; 8 positions agree with TRBD1. The CDR3 is 14 amino acids. The trim removed 9 bases at V and 9 bases at J, leaving 13 bases unmatched. Germline CDR1 is MNHEY and CDR2 is SVGAGI.

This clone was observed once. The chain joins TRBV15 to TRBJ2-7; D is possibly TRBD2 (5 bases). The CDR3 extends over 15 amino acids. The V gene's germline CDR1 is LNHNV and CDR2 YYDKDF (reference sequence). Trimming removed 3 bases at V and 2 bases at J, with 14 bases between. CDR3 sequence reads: CATSSSLAPTYEQYF. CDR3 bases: TGTGCCACCAGCAGTAGTTTAGCGCCGACCTACGAGCAGTACTTC.

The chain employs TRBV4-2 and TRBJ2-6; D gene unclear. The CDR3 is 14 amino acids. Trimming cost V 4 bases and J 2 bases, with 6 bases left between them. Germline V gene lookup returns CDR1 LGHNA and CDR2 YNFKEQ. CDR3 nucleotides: TGTGCCAGCAGCCTATTAACTGGGGCCAACGTCCTGACTTTC. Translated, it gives CASSLLTGANVLTF.

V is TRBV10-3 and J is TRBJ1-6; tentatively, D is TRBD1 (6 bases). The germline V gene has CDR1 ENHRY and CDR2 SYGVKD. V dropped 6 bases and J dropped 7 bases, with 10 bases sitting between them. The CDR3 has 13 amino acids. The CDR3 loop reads CAIRYRENSPLHF. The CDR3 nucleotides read TGTGCCATCAGATACAGGGAGAATTCACCCCTCCACTTT.

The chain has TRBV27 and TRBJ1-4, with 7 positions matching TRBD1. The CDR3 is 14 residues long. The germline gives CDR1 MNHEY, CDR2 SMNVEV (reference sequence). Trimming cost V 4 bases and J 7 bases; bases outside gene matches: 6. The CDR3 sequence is CASSYNRGGEKLFF. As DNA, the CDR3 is TGTGCCAGCAGTTACAACAGGGGCGGTGAAAAACTGTTTTTT.